A single sample gave rise to the 8 T cell receptor beta chains below, sequenced in a study of metastatic and nonmetastatic thyroid tumors. Using MiXCR, TCRdb reanalyzed the PCR reads. The table has 4,000 to 5,000 clones, 17% seen once. Treatment of any kind had been given to no patient before thyroid surgery. Sequenced input: adjacent normal tissue. Receptors originate from a female donor with papillary thyroid cancer or a benign thyroid nodule (not recorded which). Some clones in this sample may be carry-over from other donors' samples.

As for this clone: An end of the junction differs from the germline gene, which may be a read error. The V call is TRBV20-1, the J call TRBJ1-2; no reliable D call. This CDR3 is 11 amino acids long. From germline, CDR1 is DFQATT and CDR2 SNEGSKA (reference sequence). The CDR3 bases are TGCAGCGCTAGTGCTAACTATGGCTACACCTTC. This codes for CSASANYGYTF.

This clone was counted many times. The chain is built from TRBV5-4 and TRBJ1-3, with D maybe TRBD1 (6 bases). Trimming took off 4 bases at V and 2 bases at J, with 13 bases between the two ends. Germline assignment: CDR1 SGHNT and CDR2 YYREEE (reference sequence). This CDR3 is built from 15 residues. CDR3 sequence: CASSEPTGAGNTIYF. In nucleotides, the CDR3 is TGTGCCAGCAGCGAACCGACAGGAGCTGGAAACACCATATATTTT.

This clone rates as medium-sized. V gene TRBV2 combines with J gene TRBJ1-5; no clear D gene. V was trimmed by 1 base and J by 4 bases, leaving 5 bases between them. Germline V gene sequence: CDR1 SNHLY, CDR2 FYNNEI. This CDR3 comprises 13 residues. CDR3: CASSEDGNQPQHF. The CDR3 DNA is TGTGCCAGCAGTGAAGACGGGAATCAGCCCCAGCATTTT.

This clone was seen at least ten times. The chain combines TRBV4-1 with TRBJ2-7; unclear D gene. V lost 1 base and J 1 base, leaving 11 bases between the germline ends. CDR3 size: 15 residues. Germline CDR1 MGHRA, CDR2 YSYEKL. The CDR3 loop reads CASSQGGGGSYEQYF. The CDR3 DNA follows: TGCGCCAGCAGCCAAGGGGGTGGTGGTTCCTACGAGCAGTACTTC.

There are many counts of this clone. This sequence joins TRBV5-6 and TRBJ1-2; TRBD1 aligns across 7 bases. Losses at the gene ends were 3 bases for V and 4 bases for J; bases not matched to a gene: 6. The CDR3 is 14 residues long. Germline assignment: CDR1 SGHDT and CDR2 YYEEEE. CDR3 sequence (DNA): TGTGCCAGCAGCTCCGGGACAGTAGGCTATGGCTACACCTTC. It specifies CASSSGTVGYGYTF.

Judged by abundance, this clone is medium-sized. The gene calls are TRBV2 and TRBJ2-1, with TRBD2 matching 9 bases. CDR1 and CDR2 from the germline V gene are SNHLY and FYNNEI. Germline trimming cut 6 bases from V and 10 bases from J; bases unmatched to any gene: 10. This CDR3 region has 14 residues. The CDR3 is CASRIGGGAREQFF. DNA of the CDR3: TGTGCCAGCAGAATTGGCGGGGGGGCCCGGGAGCAGTTCTTC.

J is TRBJ2-7 and V is TRBV6-1; D could derive from TRBD1 or TRBD2 (6 bases each). Germline V gene lookup returns CDR1 MNHNS and CDR2 SASEGT. The CDR3 loop spans 14 amino acids. The V and J ends lost 4 bases and 3 bases respectively, with 13 bases between them. CDR3 residues: CASSGGDMDYEQYF. CDR3 DNA: TGTGCCAGCAGTGGCGGGGACATGGACTACGAGCAGTACTTC.

This clone was seen repeatedly, ten times or more. The V and J genes are TRBV5-6 and TRBJ2-1; no reliable D call. This CDR3 has 11 residues. Deletions cut 1 base from V and 10 bases from J, with 6 bases between. Per germline, CDR1 SGHDT and CDR2 YYEEEE. The CDR3 reads CASSLSGEQFF. Written as DNA, the CDR3 is TGTGCCAGCAGCTTGAGTGGGGAGCAGTTCTTC.